Below, one TCR beta chain is given with its context. Clones were read by immunoSEQ multiplex PCR, and TCRdb kept only the in-frame ones, dropping some. The sample carries under 100,000 clones, approximately 95% recorded once. This sample was included in a study of technical replicates of blood from a handful of donors. The V and J ends lost 4 bases and 5 bases, in that order; junction bases with no gene match: 4. Germline V gene data show CDR1 as LGHNA and CDR2 as YNFKEQ. There are 14 residues in the CDR3. The sample was T cells isolated from PBMCs. The clonotype originates from a human donor in good health. V and J are TRBV4-2 and TRBJ1-5, with 8 bases that match TRBD1. The CDR3 sequence: CASSLTGAHQPQHF. The CDR3 region has the DNA TGTGCCAGCAGCCTGACAGGGGCCCATCAGCCCCAGCATTTT.